This passage covers 3 T cell receptor beta chains from one sample sequenced in a study of T cells after yellow fever vaccination. Each CDR3 protein gets one entry after TCRdb re-called the 5' RACE reads with MiXCR. The data contain about 360,000 distinct CDR3 sequences, around 6.4% of them seen just once; the ten biggest clones take up 15%. Material: PBMCs, obtained 5 days after the yellow fever booster vaccination. The receptors shown here come from a young man who received the YFV17D yellow fever vaccine.

This clonotype was seen a few times. The gene calls are TRBV6-5 and TRBJ2-7; 7 nucleotides line up with TRBD1. This CDR3 is built from 12 residues. J was trimmed by 2 bases and V by 10 bases; bases with no gene match: 5. Germline V gene sequence: CDR1 MNHEY, CDR2 SVGAGI. The CDR3 bases are TGTGCCACCCGGACAGGCACCTACGAGCAGTACTTC. It encodes CATRTGTYEQYF.

This clonotype has ten or more counts. This chain joins TRBV20-1 and TRBJ2-1; D is tentatively TRBD1 or TRBD2 (6 bases each). CDR3 length: 13 residues. The germline gives CDR1 DFQATT, CDR2 SNEGSKA (reference sequence). Trimming stripped 6 bases from V and 9 bases from J, with 18 bases between. The CDR3 sequence is CSAVMLSGAEQFF. The CDR3 DNA sequence: TGCAGTGCCGTAATGCTATCGGGGGCTGAGCAGTTCTTC.

As regards this clonotype: The junction departs from germline at one end; a sequencing error may be responsible. The chain combines TRBV3-1 with TRBJ2-3; 9 nucleotides align to TRBD1. Germline V gives CDR1 LGHDT, CDR2 YNNKEL (reference sequence). This CDR3 has 18 residues. The CDR3 coding sequence is TGTGCCATCAGCCGAGGGGCCCGGGACAGGGAAGAGCTAGATACGCAGTATTTT. Translated: CAISRGARDREELDTQYF.